The 12 T cell receptor beta chains given below trace back to one sample, sequenced in a study of cytomegalovirus exposure and HLA in healthy donors. The study ran its PCR with 60 Vbeta and 13 Jbeta primers. Libraries were prepared by immunoSEQ multiplex PCR; TCRdb keeps only in-frame clonotypes and omits some of them. This table holds approximately 170,000 clones, 85% found once. Sample: PBMCs. These receptors all come from a boy between 2 and 10 years old in good health and CMV-seronegative.

This chain uses TRBV4-1 with TRBJ1-1, with 8 bases fitting TRBD1. The J segment lost 0 bases and the V segment lost 5 bases, leaving 8 bases of the junction unmatched. CDR3 length: 16 residues. CDR1 is MGHRA and CDR2 is YSYEKL in the germline V gene. CDR3 sequence: CASSYNTGGLNTEAFF. The CDR3 DNA reads as TGCGCCAGCAGCTATAATACAGGGGGATTGAACACTGAAGCTTTCTTT.

J is TRBJ1-3 and V is TRBV10-2; no reliable D call. CDR3 length equals 14 residues. V lost 6 bases and J 2 bases, leaving 11 bases between the germline ends. Germline V lookup: CDR1 WSHSY, CDR2 SAAADI. The CDR3 protein is CASREPGAGNTIYF. The CDR3 DNA follows: TGCGCCAGCAGGGAACCGGGTGCTGGAAACACCATATATTTT.

The CDR3 reads CASTNILPGPYTEAFF. The CDR3 DNA reads as TGTGCCAGCACCAACATCCTGCCAGGGCCCTACACTGAAGCTTTCTTT. The chain employs TRBV28 and TRBJ1-1; D perhaps matches TRBD1 (5 bases). V was shortened by 7 bases and J by 3 bases, with 21 bases between the two germline ends. Germline V gives CDR1 MDHEN, CDR2 SYDVKM. The CDR3 is made up of 16 amino acids.

Regarding this clone: This sample includes further DNA sequences coding for the same CDR3. The gene calls are TRBV5-4 and TRBJ1-2; D remains ambiguous. CDR3 length: 12 residues. Germline V CDR1 and CDR2: SGHNT, YYREEE (reference sequence). V dropped 0 bases and J dropped 4 bases, with 4 bases sitting between them. CDR3 bases: TGTGCCAGCAGCTTGGCGGGCTATGGCTACACCTTC. Translation: CASSLAGYGYTF. The whole variable domain, remainder taken from reference TRBV5-4 and TRBJ1-2, is ETGVTQSPTHLIKTRGQQVTLRCSSQSGHNTVSWYQQALGQGPQFIFQYYREEENGRGNFPPRFSGLQFPNYSSELNVNALELDDSALYLCASSLAGYGYTFGSGTRLTVV.

The rearrangement joins TRBV20-1 to TRBJ2-5; D is undetermined. This CDR3 spans 11 amino acids. CDR1 and CDR2 (germline): DFQATT, SNEGSKA (reference sequence). V dropped 1 base and J dropped 3 bases, with 3 bases sitting between them. The CDR3 here is CSARAKETQYF. Written as DNA, the CDR3 is TGCAGTGCTAGAGCTAAAGAGACCCAGTACTTC.

CDR3 DNA: TGTGCCACCAGCAGAGACCAAGCGGGGGGCCGAGGAGAGGAGACCCAGTACTTC. It encodes CATSRDQAGGRGEETQYF. The chain links TRBV15 to TRBJ2-5; 9 bases fit TRBD2. The CDR3 loop spans 18 amino acids. The germline CDR1 and CDR2 sequences are LNHNV and YYDKDF (reference sequence). V shed 0 bases and J 5 bases; nucleotides not matched to a gene: 13.

V usage is TRBV5-6 and J usage is TRBJ1-1, with 9 bases aligning to TRBD1. The trim removed 3 bases at V and 2 bases at J, leaving 5 bases unmatched. The CDR3 consists of 15 residues. Germline CDR1 and CDR2: SGHDT and YYEEEE. The CDR3 region has the DNA TGTGCCAGCAGCTGGGGGGACAGGGCCAACACTGAAGCTTTCTTT. Protein: CASSWGDRANTEAFF.

The chain has TRBV28 and TRBJ2-3, with TRBD2 as a possible D gene (5 bases). CDR1 MDHEN and CDR2 SYDVKM come from the germline V gene. V lost 9 bases, J lost 2 bases, and 15 bases lay in between. This CDR3 region has 14 residues. CDR3 in amino acids: CASRVTGFTDTQYF. The CDR3 region has the DNA TGTGCCAGTAGGGTAACGGGGTTCACAGATACGCAGTATTTT.

The J gene is TRBJ1-2, the V gene TRBV10-2; weak D call: TRBD1 (5 bases). Germline loops: CDR1 WSHSY, CDR2 SAAADI. There are 13 residues in the CDR3. V was cut by 5 bases and J by 4 bases, with 11 bases left in between. CDR3 DNA: TGCGCCAGCAGTCGGGGGGAGGGCTATGGCTACACCTTC. Translated: CASSRGEGYGYTF.

The rearrangement uses TRBV7-8 and TRBJ1-4, with TRBD1 matching 9 bases. Per germline, CDR1 SGHVS and CDR2 FQNEAQ. V gave up 4 bases and J gave up 7 bases; unmatched junction bases: 10. This CDR3 is built from 16 residues. The CDR3 region is CASSSRTGTGSEKLFF. In DNA form, the CDR3 reads TGTGCCAGCAGCTCACGCACCGGGACAGGGAGTGAAAAACTGTTTTTT.

The CDR3 loop is CASSPWGRGINEKLFF. The CDR3 coding sequence is TGTGCCAGCAGTCCATGGGGTAGGGGGATTAATGAAAAACTGTTTTTT. The chain recombines TRBV2 with TRBJ1-4; D possibly corresponds to TRBD1 (6 bases). V dropped 5 bases and J dropped 4 bases, with 17 bases sitting between them. Germline-derived CDR1 and CDR2 are SNHLY and FYNNEI. The CDR3 spans 16 residues.

The chain combines TRBV5-4 with TRBJ2-1, with a tentative D call TRBD1 (6 bases). The CDR3 is 17 amino acids. Trimming removed 3 bases from V and 0 bases from J, with 16 bases in between. CDR1 is SGHNT and CDR2 is YYREEE in the germline V gene (reference sequence). CDR3 DNA sequence: TGTGCCAGCAGCTATGGGGGCGGGCTTAGCTCCTACAATGAGCAGTTCTTC. Amino acids: CASSYGGGLSSYNEQFF.